Presented here are 3 T cell receptor beta chains from one specimen sequenced in a study of CD8+CD57+ T cells in acquired aplastic anemia. Patients selected for sequencing had displayed CD8+CD57+ cell expansion by flow cytometry. Template material for TCR beta VDJ and CDR3 profiling consisted of genomic DNA. MiXCR, applied by TCRdb to the reads, yields one record per CDR3 protein. The sample consists of some 120,000 distinct CDR3 sequences, almost 40% of them appearing once. The specimen sequenced was sorted CD4+, CD8+, or CD8+CD57+ T cells (not recorded which) from PBMCs. The receptors derive from a human donor with aplastic anemia.

This clonotype was observed a handful of times. One base away lies a much larger clone, so this may be a sequencing read error. The CDR3 sequence: CASNQDRGDTQYF. The CDR3 DNA follows: TGCGCCAGCAACCAAGATAGAGGAGATACGCAGTATTTT. The chain carries TRBV4-3 and TRBJ2-3, with D uncertain. This CDR3 comprises 13 residues. The V gene's germline CDR1 is LGHNA and CDR2 YSLEER.

The chain links TRBV15 to TRBJ1-2, with D maybe TRBD1 (5 bases). Between the trimmed V and J ends, which lost 0 bases and 12 bases, there was a span of 20 bases. The CDR3 extends over 15 amino acids. The V gene's germline CDR1 is LNHNV and CDR2 YYDKDF (reference sequence). In DNA form, the CDR3 reads TGTGCCACCAGCAGAGATTCTGGGGCTGGCTCTGGAAACACCTTC. This codes for CATSRDSGAGSGNTF.

The chain is built from TRBV7-8 and TRBJ1-1, with unresolved D. There are 14 residues in the CDR3. Trimming removed 2 bases at V and 1 base at J, with 8 bases between. The germline CDR1 and CDR2 sequences are SGHVS and FQNEAQ. The CDR3 loop reads CASSLRPSNTEAFF. The CDR3 region has the DNA TGTGCCAGCAGCTTAAGGCCGTCGAACACTGAAGCTTTCTTT.